Below are 10 T cell receptor beta chains sequenced from a single sample in a study of T cell responses to AZD1222 COVID-19 vaccine. Repertoires were generated with immunoSEQ multiplex PCR, while TCRdb's copy carries only in-frame clones and drops some. In the table there are 90,000 to 150,000 clones, roughly 84% of which are singletons. This material consisted of peripheral blood, taken on day 0 of AZD1222 vaccination. The receptors derive from an adult in good health.

The chain has TRBV6-2 or TRBV6-3 and TRBJ2-3; D may be TRBD1 (6 bases). The length of the CDR3 is 16 residues. Trimming stripped 4 bases from V and 6 bases from J, with 20 bases between. Germline V gene sequence: CDR1 MNHEY, CDR2 SVGEGT. Here the CDR3 DNA reads TGTGCCAGCAGTTCGCGGGCAGGGGTGTATGGGGATACGCAGTATTTT. Its protein product is CASSSRAGVYGDTQYF.

The CDR3 sequence is CASSIKEGNYGYTF. CDR3 coding DNA: TGTGCCAGTAGTATCAAGGAGGGTAACTATGGCTACACCTTC. V gene TRBV19 combines with J gene TRBJ1-2; D gene uncertain. Germline V lookup: CDR1 LNHDA, CDR2 SQIVND (reference sequence). Trimming removed 3 bases from V and 1 base from J, with 9 bases in between. The CDR3 has 14 amino acids.

The J gene is TRBJ2-1, the V gene TRBV5-8, with TRBD1 as a possible D gene (6 bases). CDR1 is SGHTS and CDR2 is YDEGEE in the germline V gene. This CDR3 spans 17 amino acids. V dropped 2 bases and J dropped 6 bases, with 21 bases sitting between them. The DNA for the CDR3 is TGTGCCAGCAGCTTTCTCCAAGGGACACAGGTCGGCAATGAGCAGTTCTTC. It translates to CASSFLQGTQVGNEQFF.

The table lists this clone with a few counts. The chain joins TRBV14 to TRBJ2-3, with D unresolved. V gave up 1 base and J gave up 1 base, with 6 bases separating them. CDR3 length equals 14 residues. Germline V gene sequence: CDR1 SGHDN, CDR2 FVKESK. CDR3 amino acids: CASSQVSGTDTQYF. The CDR3 nucleotides are TGTGCCAGCAGCCAAGTTTCCGGCACAGATACGCAGTATTTT.

The chain links TRBV18 to TRBJ1-1, with a possible D match to TRBD1 (5 bases). The CDR3 runs to 14 residues. CDR1 and CDR2 (germline): KGHSH, LQKENI. Trimming cost V 6 bases and J 0 bases, with 11 bases left between them. CDR3 sequence: CASSPDIVNTEAFF. The CDR3 region has the DNA TGTGCCAGCTCCCCGGACATTGTGAACACTGAAGCTTTCTTT.

The chain carries TRBV2 and TRBJ1-6, with D hard to call. CDR3 length: 14 residues. Trimming cost V 6 bases and J 3 bases, with 9 bases left between them. Looked up from germline, CDR1 is SNHLY and CDR2 is FYNNEI. The DNA for the CDR3 is TGTGCCAGCAGAACCACTAGCTATAATTCACCCCTCCACTTT. Protein product: CASRTTSYNSPLHF.

Here the CDR3 reads CASSSSGGSYNEQFF. CDR3 nucleotide sequence: TGTGCCAGCAGTAGTAGCGGGGGTTCCTACAATGAGCAGTTCTTC. The gene calls are TRBV6-2 or TRBV6-3 and TRBJ2-1; 9 bases agree with TRBD2. V lost 5 bases, J lost 1 base, and 3 bases stayed unmatched. The CDR3 has 15 amino acids. Germline CDR1 MNHEY, CDR2 SVGEGT.

The chain links TRBV4-1 to TRBJ2-3, with 15 positions matching TRBD2. Germline CDR1 MGHRA, CDR2 YSYEKL. Trimming cost V 0 bases and J 2 bases; bases outside gene matches: 3. The CDR3 sequence is 18 residues long. As DNA, the CDR3 is TGCGCCAGCAGCCAAGAGCGGACTAGCGGGGGGGTCACAGATACGCAGTATTTT. Translation: CASSQERTSGGVTDTQYF.

The V call is TRBV30, the J call TRBJ2-3; TRBD2 matches at 14 bases. Germline V CDR1 and CDR2: GTSNPN, SVGIG (reference sequence). The ends lost 5 bases at V and 4 bases at J; junction bases unmatched: 14. CDR3 length: 18 amino acids. The CDR3 sequence: CAWPPLQGLAGDADTQYF. The CDR3 nucleotides are TGTGCCTGGCCACCCCTCCAGGGACTAGCGGGGGATGCAGATACGCAGTATTTT.

V usage is TRBV6-2 or TRBV6-3 and J usage is TRBJ2-1; 9 bases map to TRBD2. V was clipped by 5 bases and J by 6 bases; unmatched bases: 11. This CDR3 comprises 16 residues. The germline gives CDR1 MNHEY, CDR2 SVGEGT. CDR3 nucleotides: TGTGCCAGCAGTCCGATTAGCGGGGGACGTGGCAATGAGCAGTTCTTC. Translating it yields CASSPISGGRGNEQFF.